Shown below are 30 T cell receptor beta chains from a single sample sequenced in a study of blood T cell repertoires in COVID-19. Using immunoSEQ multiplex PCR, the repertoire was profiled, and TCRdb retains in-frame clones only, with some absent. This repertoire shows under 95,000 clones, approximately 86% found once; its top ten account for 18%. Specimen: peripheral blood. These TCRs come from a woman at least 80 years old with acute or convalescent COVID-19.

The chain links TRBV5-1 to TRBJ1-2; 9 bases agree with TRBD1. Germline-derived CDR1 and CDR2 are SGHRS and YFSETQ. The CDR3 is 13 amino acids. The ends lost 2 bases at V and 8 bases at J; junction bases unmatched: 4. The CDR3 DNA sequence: TGCGCCAGCAGCTTAACAGGGGGCGGAGGCTACACCTTC. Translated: CASSLTGGGGYTF.

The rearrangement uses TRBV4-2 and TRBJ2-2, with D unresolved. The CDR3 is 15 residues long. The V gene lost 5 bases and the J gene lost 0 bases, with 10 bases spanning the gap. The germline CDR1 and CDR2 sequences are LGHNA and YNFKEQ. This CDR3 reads CASSLASSNTGELFF. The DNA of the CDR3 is TGTGCCAGCAGCTTAGCTTCTTCGAACACCGGGGAGCTGTTTTTT.

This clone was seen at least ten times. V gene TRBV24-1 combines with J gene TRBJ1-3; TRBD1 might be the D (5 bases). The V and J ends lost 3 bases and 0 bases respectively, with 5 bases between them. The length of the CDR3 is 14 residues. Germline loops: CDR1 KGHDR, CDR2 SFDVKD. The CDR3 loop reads CATSDDSSGNTIYF. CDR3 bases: TGTGCCACCAGTGATGACAGCTCTGGAAACACCATATATTTT.

This CDR3 is CASSEAGLGGPGNTIYF. The CDR3 region has the DNA TGTGCCAGCAGTGAAGCGGGTCTGGGGGGGCCTGGAAACACCATATATTTT. The genes are TRBV6-1 and TRBJ1-3; D is possibly TRBD1 (6 bases). Germline V gene data show CDR1 as MNHNS and CDR2 as SASEGT. V was pared by 0 bases and J by 2 bases, with 14 bases between. The CDR3 contains 17 residues.

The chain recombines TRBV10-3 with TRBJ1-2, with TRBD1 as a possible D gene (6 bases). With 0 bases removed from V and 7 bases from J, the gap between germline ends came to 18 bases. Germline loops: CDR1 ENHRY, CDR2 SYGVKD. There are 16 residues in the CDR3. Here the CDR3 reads CAISESQGRGTSGYTF. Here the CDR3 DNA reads TGTGCCATCAGTGAGTCTCAGGGGAGGGGGACGTCTGGCTACACCTTC.

The CDR3 protein is CASSGKKITGKDREAFF. CDR3 bases: TGTGCCAGCAGTGGGAAGAAGATCACAGGGAAAGATAGGGAAGCTTTCTTT. V gene TRBV6-1 combines with J gene TRBJ1-1; the D gene is possibly TRBD1 (6 bases). Germline lookup yields CDR1 MNHNS and CDR2 SASEGT. V lost 4 bases to trimming and J lost 8 bases, with 26 bases between them. The CDR3 sequence is 17 residues long.

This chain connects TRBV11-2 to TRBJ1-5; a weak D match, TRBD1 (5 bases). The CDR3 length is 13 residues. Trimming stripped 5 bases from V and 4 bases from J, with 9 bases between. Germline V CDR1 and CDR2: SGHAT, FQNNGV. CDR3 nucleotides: TGTGCCAGCAGCGGGGCGGAGAATCAGCCCCAGCATTTT. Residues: CASSGAENQPQHF.

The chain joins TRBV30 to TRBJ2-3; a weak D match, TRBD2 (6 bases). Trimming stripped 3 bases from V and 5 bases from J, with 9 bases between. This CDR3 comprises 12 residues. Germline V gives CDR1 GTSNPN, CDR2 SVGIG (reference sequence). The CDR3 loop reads CAWSFGGDTQYF. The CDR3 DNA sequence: TGTGCCTGGAGCTTCGGGGGAGATACGCAGTATTTT.

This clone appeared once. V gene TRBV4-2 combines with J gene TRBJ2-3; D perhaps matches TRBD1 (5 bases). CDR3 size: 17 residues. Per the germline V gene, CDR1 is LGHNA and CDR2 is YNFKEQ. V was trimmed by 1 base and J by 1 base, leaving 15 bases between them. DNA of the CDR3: TGTGCCAGCAGCCAAGCTGGGTGGTCGACAGGCACAGATACGCAGTATTTT. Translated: CASSQAGWSTGTDTQYF.

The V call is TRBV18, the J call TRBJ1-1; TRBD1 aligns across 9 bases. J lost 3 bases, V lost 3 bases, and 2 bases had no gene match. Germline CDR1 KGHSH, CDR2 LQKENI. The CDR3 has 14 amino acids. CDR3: CASSPGQGHTEAFF. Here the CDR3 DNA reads TGTGCCAGCTCACCGGGACAGGGCCACACTGAAGCTTTCTTT.

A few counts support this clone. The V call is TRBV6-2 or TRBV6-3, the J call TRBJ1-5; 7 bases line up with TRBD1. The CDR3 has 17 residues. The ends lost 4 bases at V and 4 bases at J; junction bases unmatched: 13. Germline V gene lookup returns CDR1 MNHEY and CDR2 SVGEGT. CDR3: CASSSLGQKESNQPQHF. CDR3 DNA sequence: TGTGCCAGCAGTTCTCTGGGACAGAAAGAAAGTAATCAGCCCCAGCATTTT.

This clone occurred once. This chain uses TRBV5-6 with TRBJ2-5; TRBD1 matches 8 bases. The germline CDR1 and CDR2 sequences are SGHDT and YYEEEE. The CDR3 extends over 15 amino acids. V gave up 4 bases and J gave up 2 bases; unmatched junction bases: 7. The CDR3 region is CASSQRTGPQETQYF. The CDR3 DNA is TGTGCCAGCAGCCAGAGGACAGGGCCTCAAGAGACCCAGTACTTC. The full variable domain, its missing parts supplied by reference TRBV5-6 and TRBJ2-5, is DAGVTQSPTHLIKTRGQQVTLRCSPKSGHDTVSWYQQALGQGPQFIFQYYEEEERQRGNFPDRFSGHQFPNYSSELNVNALLLGDSALYLCASSQRTGPQETQYFGPGTRLLVL.

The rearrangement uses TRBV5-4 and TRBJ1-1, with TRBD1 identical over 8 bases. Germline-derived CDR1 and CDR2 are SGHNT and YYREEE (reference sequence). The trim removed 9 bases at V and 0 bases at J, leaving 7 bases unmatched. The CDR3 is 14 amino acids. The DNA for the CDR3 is TGTGCCACCACAGGGGGACCAATGAACACTGAAGCTTTCTTT. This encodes CATTGGPMNTEAFF.

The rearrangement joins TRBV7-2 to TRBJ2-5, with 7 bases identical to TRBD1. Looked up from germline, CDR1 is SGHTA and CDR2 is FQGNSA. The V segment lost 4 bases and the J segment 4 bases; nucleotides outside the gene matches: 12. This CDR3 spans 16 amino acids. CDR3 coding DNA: TGTGCCAGCAGCTCCCCCGACAGGGTCGGTGGAGAGACCCAGTACTTC. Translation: CASSSPDRVGGETQYF.

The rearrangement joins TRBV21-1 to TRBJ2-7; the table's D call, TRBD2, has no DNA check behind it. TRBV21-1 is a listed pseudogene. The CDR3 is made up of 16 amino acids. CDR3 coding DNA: TGTGCCAGCAGCCGGGGGAAGAGCGGGAGCTCCTACGAGCAGTACTTC. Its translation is CASSRGKSGSSYEQYF.

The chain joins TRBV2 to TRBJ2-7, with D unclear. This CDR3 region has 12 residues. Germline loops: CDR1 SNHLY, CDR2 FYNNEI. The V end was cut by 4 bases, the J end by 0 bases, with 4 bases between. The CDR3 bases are TGTGCCAGCAGTGTCCTCTCCTACGAGCAGTACTTC. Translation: CASSVLSYEQYF. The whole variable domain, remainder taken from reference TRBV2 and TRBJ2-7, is EPEVTQTPSHQVTQMGQEVILRCVPISNHLYFYWYRQILGQKVEFLVSFYNNEISEKSEIFDDQFSVERPDGSNFTLKIRSTKLEDSAMYFCASSVLSYEQYFGPGTRLTVT.

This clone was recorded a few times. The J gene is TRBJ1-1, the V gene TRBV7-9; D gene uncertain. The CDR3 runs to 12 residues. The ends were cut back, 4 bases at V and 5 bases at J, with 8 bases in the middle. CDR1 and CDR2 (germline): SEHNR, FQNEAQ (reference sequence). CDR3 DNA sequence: TGTGCCAGCAGCTATCTGGAGACTGAAGCTTTCTTT. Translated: CASSYLETEAFF.

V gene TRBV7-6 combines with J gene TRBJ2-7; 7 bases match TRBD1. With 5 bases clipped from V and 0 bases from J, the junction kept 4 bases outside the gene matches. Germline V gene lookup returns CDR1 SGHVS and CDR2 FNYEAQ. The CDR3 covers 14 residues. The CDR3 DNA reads TGTGCCAGCAGCCTAAGGGACAGCTCCTACGAGCAGTACTTC. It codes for CASSLRDSSYEQYF. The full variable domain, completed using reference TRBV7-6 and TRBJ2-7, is GAGVSQSPRYKVTKRGQDVALRCDPISGHVSLYWYRQALGQGPEFLTYFNYEAQQDKSGLPNDRFSAERPEGSISTLTIQRTEQRDSAMYRCASSLRDSSYEQYFGPGTRLTVT.

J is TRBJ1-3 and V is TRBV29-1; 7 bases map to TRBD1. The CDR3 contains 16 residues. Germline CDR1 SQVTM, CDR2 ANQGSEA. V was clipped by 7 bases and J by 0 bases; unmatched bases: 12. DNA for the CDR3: TGCAGCGCAAACGACGACACAGGGGACTCTGGAAACACCATATATTTT. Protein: CSANDDTGDSGNTIYF.

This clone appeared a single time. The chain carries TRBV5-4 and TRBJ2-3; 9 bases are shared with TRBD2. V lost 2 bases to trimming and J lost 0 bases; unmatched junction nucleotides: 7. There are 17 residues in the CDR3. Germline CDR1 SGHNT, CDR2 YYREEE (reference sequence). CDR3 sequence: CASSFGSGSSSTDTQYF. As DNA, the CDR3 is TGTGCCAGCAGCTTTGGTAGCGGGAGTTCTAGCACAGATACGCAGTATTTT.

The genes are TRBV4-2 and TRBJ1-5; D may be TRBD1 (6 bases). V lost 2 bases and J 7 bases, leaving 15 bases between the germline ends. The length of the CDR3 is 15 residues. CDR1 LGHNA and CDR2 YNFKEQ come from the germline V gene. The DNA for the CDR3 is TGTGCCAGCAGCCAACTGGGGGCACAGGAACAGCCCCAGCATTTT. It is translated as CASSQLGAQEQPQHF.

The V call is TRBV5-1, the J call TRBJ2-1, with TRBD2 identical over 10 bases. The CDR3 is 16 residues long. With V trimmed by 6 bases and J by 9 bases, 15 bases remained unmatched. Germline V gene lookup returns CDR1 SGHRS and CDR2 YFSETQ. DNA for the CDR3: TGCGCCAGCAAACCCACGGGTCTAGCGGGGGTGGGTGAGCAGTTCTTC. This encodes CASKPTGLAGVGEQFF.

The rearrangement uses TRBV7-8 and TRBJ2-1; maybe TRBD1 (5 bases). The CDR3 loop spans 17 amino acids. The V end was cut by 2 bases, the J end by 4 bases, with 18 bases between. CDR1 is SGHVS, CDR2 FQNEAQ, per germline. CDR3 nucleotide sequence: TGTGCCAGCAGCTTACGAGACCCAGGGCAAGGGTACAATGAGCAGTTCTTC. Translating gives CASSLRDPGQGYNEQFF.

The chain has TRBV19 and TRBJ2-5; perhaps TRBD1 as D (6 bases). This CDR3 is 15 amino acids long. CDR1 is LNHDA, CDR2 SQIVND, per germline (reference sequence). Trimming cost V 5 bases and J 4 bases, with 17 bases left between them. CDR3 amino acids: CASSRTVARGETQYF. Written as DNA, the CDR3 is TGTGCCAGTAGTCGGACTGTAGCCAGGGGAGAGACCCAGTACTTC.

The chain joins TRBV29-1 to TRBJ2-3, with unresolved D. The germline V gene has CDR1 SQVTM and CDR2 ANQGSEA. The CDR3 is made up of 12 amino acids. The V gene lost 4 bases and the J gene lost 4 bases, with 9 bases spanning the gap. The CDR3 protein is CSVARVPDTQYF. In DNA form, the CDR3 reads TGCAGCGTTGCCCGGGTCCCAGATACGCAGTATTTT.

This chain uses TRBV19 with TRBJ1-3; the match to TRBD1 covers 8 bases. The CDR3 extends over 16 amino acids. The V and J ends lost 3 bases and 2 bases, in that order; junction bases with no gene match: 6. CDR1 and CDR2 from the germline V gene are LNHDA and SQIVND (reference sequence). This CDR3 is CASSIDRGTPGNTIYF. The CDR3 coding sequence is TGTGCCAGTAGTATTGACAGGGGAACGCCTGGAAACACCATATATTTT.

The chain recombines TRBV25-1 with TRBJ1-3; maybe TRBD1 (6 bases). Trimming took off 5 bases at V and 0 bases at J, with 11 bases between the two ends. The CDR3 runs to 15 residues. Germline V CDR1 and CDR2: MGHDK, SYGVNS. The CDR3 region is CASSTGTFSGNTIYF. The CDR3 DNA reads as TGTGCCAGCAGTACAGGGACCTTCTCTGGAAACACCATATATTTT.

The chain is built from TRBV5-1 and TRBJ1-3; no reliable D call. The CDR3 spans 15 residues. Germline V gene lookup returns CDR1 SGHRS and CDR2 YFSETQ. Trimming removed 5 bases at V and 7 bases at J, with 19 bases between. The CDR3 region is CASSNPGLTGNTIYF. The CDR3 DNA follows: TGCGCCAGCAGTAATCCTGGGTTAACGGGGAACACCATATATTTT.

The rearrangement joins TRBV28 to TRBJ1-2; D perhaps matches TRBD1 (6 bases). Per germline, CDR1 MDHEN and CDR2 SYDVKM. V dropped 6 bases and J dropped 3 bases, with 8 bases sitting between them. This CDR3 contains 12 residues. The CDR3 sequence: CASSRGYYGYTF. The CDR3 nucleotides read TGTGCCAGCAGCAGGGGTTACTATGGCTACACCTTC.

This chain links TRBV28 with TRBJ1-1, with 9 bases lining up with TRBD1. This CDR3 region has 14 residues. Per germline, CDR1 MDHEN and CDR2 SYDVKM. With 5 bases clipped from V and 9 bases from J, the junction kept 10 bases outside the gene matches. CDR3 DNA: TGTGCCAGCAGTAAGCCCCGACAGGGGGTAAAAGCTTTCTTT. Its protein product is CASSKPRQGVKAFF.